Listed below are T cell receptor beta chains from one sample, sequenced in a study of blood T cell repertoires in COVID-19. TCRdb keeps only in-frame clones here, not all; method: immunoSEQ multiplex PCR. The table has around 150,000 clones, around 82% seen once; the top ten hold roughly 6%. Specimen: PBMCs or T cells enriched from blood (not recorded which). The receptors originated from a man aged 35 to 55 who had recovered from COVID-19. CDR3s include the opening cysteine and the closing phenylalanine or tryptophan. D genes are given only for firm matches. Clone size appears in some rows only: once, few, many, or a class for an expanded clone.

v_call: TRBV5-4; clone_size: NA; j_call: TRBJ2-2; d_call: NA; cdr3_nt: TGTGCCAGCAGCCTCCGACAAGCAAACACCGGGGAGCTGTTTTTT; cdr3_aa: CASSLRQANTGELFF
v_call: TRBV10-3; clone_size: NA; j_call: TRBJ1-4; d_call: TRBD1; cdr3_nt: TGTGCCATCAGTGAGTCGACAGGGGAAGAAAAACTGTTTTTT; cdr3_aa: CAISESTGEEKLFF
v_call: TRBV11-2; clone_size: NA; j_call: TRBJ2-5; d_call: NA; cdr3_nt: TGTGCCAGCAGCTTAGCCTCCCCTCGGTTGGACCAAGAGACCCAGTACTTC; cdr3_aa: CASSLASPRLDQETQYF
v_call: TRBV14; clone_size: once; j_call: TRBJ1-1; d_call: NA; cdr3_nt: TGTGCCAGCAGCCAGAACTTTAACCCCACTGAAGCTTTCTTT; cdr3_aa: CASSQNFNPTEAFF
v_call: TRBV21-1; clone_size: NA; j_call: TRBJ1-2; d_call: NA; cdr3_nt: TGTGCCAGCAGCCCCGTGGGAGTGCTTCGCCGCTATGGCTACACCTTC; cdr3_aa: CASSPVGVLRRYGYTF
v_call: TRBV5-8; clone_size: NA; j_call: TRBJ1-2; d_call: NA; cdr3_nt: TGTGCCAGCAGCGACCCCGGGGGTCAGAACTATGGCTACACCTTC; cdr3_aa: CASSDPGGQNYGYTF
v_call: TRBV18; clone_size: NA; j_call: TRBJ1-1; d_call: TRBD1; cdr3_nt: TGTGCCAGCTCACCTTGGGACAGGGGGGCTGTGGGTCATGCTTTCTTT; cdr3_aa: CASSPWDRGAVGHAFF
v_call: TRBV10-1; clone_size: NA; j_call: TRBJ2-1; d_call: TRBD1; cdr3_nt: TGCGCCAGCAGTGGGACAGGGTGGAATGAGCAGTTCTTC; cdr3_aa: CASSGTGWNEQFF
v_call: TRBV7-6; clone_size: few; j_call: TRBJ1-6; d_call: NA; cdr3_nt: TGTGCCAGCAGCTTAGCGAATTTGGGAGGGGGGCGGTATTCACCCCTCCACTTT; cdr3_aa: CASSLANLGGGRYSPLHF
v_call: TRBV7-9; clone_size: NA; j_call: TRBJ1-4; d_call: NA; cdr3_nt: TGTGCCAGCAGCCCACCGACAGCCAACGAAGTTAATGAAAAACTGTTTTTT; cdr3_aa: CASSPPTANEVNEKLFF
v_call: TRBV19; clone_size: NA; j_call: TRBJ1-2; d_call: NA; cdr3_nt: TGTGCCAGTTTGCAGGGGATAGGTGGCTACACCTTC; cdr3_aa: CASLQGIGGYTF
v_call: TRBV7-6; clone_size: NA; j_call: TRBJ2-3; d_call: TRBD1; cdr3_nt: TGTGCCAGCAGCTTACCGGGGACAGGGGTTAGCACAGATACGCAGTATTTT; cdr3_aa: CASSLPGTGVSTDTQYF
v_call: TRBV5-1; clone_size: few; j_call: TRBJ2-1; d_call: TRBD2; cdr3_nt: TGCGCCAGCAGCGGCGGGACTACCGATGAGCAGTTCTTC; cdr3_aa: CASSGGTTDEQFF
v_call: TRBV5-1; clone_size: NA; j_call: TRBJ1-4; d_call: NA; cdr3_nt: TGCGCCAGCAGCTTGGCAGGGGCAACTAATGAAAAACTGTTTTTT; cdr3_aa: CASSLAGATNEKLFF
v_call: TRBV19; clone_size: NA; j_call: TRBJ2-5; d_call: NA; cdr3_nt: TGTGCCAGTAACCCTACTCCGTACCAAGAGACCCAGTACTTC; cdr3_aa: CASNPTPYQETQYF
v_call: TRBV9; clone_size: few; j_call: TRBJ1-4; d_call: NA; cdr3_nt: TGTGCCAGCAGCCCGAGGGGGGGGGCTAATGAAAAACTGTTTTTT; cdr3_aa: CASSPRGGANEKLFF
v_call: TRBV19; clone_size: NA; j_call: TRBJ2-1; d_call: TRBD2; cdr3_nt: TGTGCCAGTAGTATATTCCTAGCGGGGGAGGTCCTACACAATGAGCAGTTCTTC; cdr3_aa: CASSIFLAGEVLHNEQFF
v_call: TRBV5-4; clone_size: NA; j_call: TRBJ2-1; d_call: NA; cdr3_nt: TGTGCCAGCAGCACCCGGGACTCCTACAATGAGCAGTTCTTC; cdr3_aa: CASSTRDSYNEQFF
v_call: TRBV5-8; clone_size: NA; j_call: TRBJ2-2; d_call: NA; cdr3_nt: TGTGCCAGCAGCCGGACCGGGAAAACCGGGGAGCTGTTTTTT; cdr3_aa: CASSRTGKTGELFF
v_call: TRBV7-9; clone_size: NA; j_call: TRBJ2-5; d_call: TRBD2; cdr3_nt: TGTGCCAGCAGCACCATACCGGGACTAGCGGGTGCCCAAGAGACCCAGTACTTC; cdr3_aa: CASSTIPGLAGAQETQYF
v_call: TRBV6-2/TRBV6-3; clone_size: NA; j_call: TRBJ1-2; d_call: TRBD1; cdr3_nt: TGTGCCAGCAGTCGACAGGGGATGAACTATGGCTACACCTTC; cdr3_aa: CASSRQGMNYGYTF